The sequence of this TCR beta chain was determined in a study of brain T cells in children with intractable seizures. This CDR3 region has 16 residues. Germline V lookup: CDR1 MRHNA, CDR2 SNTAGT. V dropped 3 bases and J dropped 3; count of bases not matched to a gene: 7. TCRdb's table, derived via immunoSEQ multiplex PCR, lists solely in-frame clones and lacks some. The repertoire has approximately 330,000 clones, 93% of them found once; the top ten carry about 6%. As to time point: blood from clinic visit 5 months post-surgery; TSC patient then seizure free. Sequencing was limited to surgery cases with top T cell transcript signatures in brain tissue.

The sequence came from a boy less than two years old with tuberous sclerosis and intractable seizures. The gene calls are TRBV6-4 and TRBJ2-3; 9 bases map to TRBD1. Here the sequenced sample was peripheral blood, taken roughly 5 months after surgery. The CDR3 DNA follows: TGTGCCAGCAGTGAATGGTCTGGACAGGGGACAGATACGCAGTATTTT. Encoded protein: CASSEWSGQGTDTQYF.